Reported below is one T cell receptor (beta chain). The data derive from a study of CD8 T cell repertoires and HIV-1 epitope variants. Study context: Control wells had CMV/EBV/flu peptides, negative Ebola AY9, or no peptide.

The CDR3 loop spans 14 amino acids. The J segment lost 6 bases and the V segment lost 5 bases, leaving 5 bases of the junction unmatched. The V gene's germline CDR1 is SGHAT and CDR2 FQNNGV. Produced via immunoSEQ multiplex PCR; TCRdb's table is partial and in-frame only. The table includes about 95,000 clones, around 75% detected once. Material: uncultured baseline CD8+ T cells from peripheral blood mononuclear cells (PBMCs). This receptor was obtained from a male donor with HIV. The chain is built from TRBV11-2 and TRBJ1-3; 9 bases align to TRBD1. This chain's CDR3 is CASSPWTGENTIYF. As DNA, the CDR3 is TGTGCCAGCAGCCCTTGGACAGGGGAAAACACCATATATTTT.